Presented here are 21 T cell receptor beta chains from one specimen sequenced in a study of T cell changes during pregnancy in multiple sclerosis. TCRdb's table, derived via immunoSEQ multiplex PCR, lists solely in-frame clones and lacks some. The sample lists some 77,000 clones, just over 90% seen once, with 0.21% in the top ten. Sample: CD4+ T cells from peripheral blood mononuclear cells, taken before pregnancy. The receptor source for this set is a female donor with multiple sclerosis, enrolled in a pregnancy study.

The CDR3 loop reads CASSAPGARGLNTQYF. For the CDR3, the DNA is TGTGCCAGCAGTGCCCCAGGGGCTCGGGGACTAAATACGCAGTATTTT. The chain couples TRBV2 to TRBJ2-3; D may be TRBD2 (7 bases). The CDR3 has 16 residues. Germline CDR1 reads SNHLY; CDR2 reads FYNNEI. Deletions cut 4 bases from V and 7 bases from J, with 21 bases between.

The V gene is TRBV7-9, the J gene TRBJ2-4; weak D call: TRBD2 (6 bases). The germline V and J ends were trimmed by 5 bases and 8 bases, with 13 bases remaining between them. Germline values: CDR1 SEHNR, CDR2 FQNEAQ (reference sequence). The CDR3 sequence is 13 residues long. The CDR3 protein is CASSKRDWDIQYF. In DNA form, the CDR3 reads TGTGCCAGCAGCAAAAGGGACTGGGACATTCAGTACTTC.

CDR3 loop: CASSGTVNTGELFF. The CDR3, as DNA: TGTGCCAGTTCGGGGACAGTGAACACCGGGGAGCTGTTTTTT. The chain links TRBV7-8 to TRBJ2-2; 7 bases fit TRBD1. The CDR3 loop spans 14 amino acids. Trimming cost V 9 bases and J 1 base; bases outside gene matches: 5. Germline V gene lookup returns CDR1 SGHVS and CDR2 FQNEAQ.

The chain has TRBV5-8 and TRBJ2-5, with unresolved D. With 4 bases removed from V and 1 base from J, the gap between germline ends came to 14 bases. Germline V gives CDR1 SGHTS, CDR2 YDEGEE. This CDR3 spans 15 amino acids. The CDR3 loop is CASSRRGIIQETQYF. The CDR3 DNA follows: TGTGCCAGCAGCAGACGCGGAATCATCCAAGAGACCCAGTACTTC.

The chain has TRBV27 and TRBJ2-5, with 9 nucleotides matching TRBD1. Germline V gives CDR1 MNHEY, CDR2 SMNVEV (reference sequence). J lost 6 bases, V lost 5 bases, and 4 bases had no gene match. This CDR3 has 13 amino acids. The CDR3 DNA reads TGTGCCAGCAGTACGACAGGGGGAAAGACCCAGTACTTC. Translated, it gives CASSTTGGKTQYF.

The chain links TRBV28 to TRBJ2-5; TRBD1 might be the D (5 bases). The germline gives CDR1 MDHEN, CDR2 SYDVKM. The CDR3 loop spans 13 amino acids. V lost 7 bases and J lost 2, with 11 bases in between. The CDR3: CASNNRKQETQYF. In DNA form, the CDR3 reads TGTGCCAGCAACAACAGGAAACAAGAGACCCAGTACTTC.

The chain recombines TRBV10-3 with TRBJ2-5; TRBD1 aligns across 8 bases. The CDR3 length is 15 residues. Looked up from germline, CDR1 is ENHRY and CDR2 is SYGVKD. Trimming took 0 bases from V and 7 from J; bases not matched to a gene: 7. CDR3 residues: CAISESQGGWRTQYF. The CDR3 bases are TGTGCCATCAGTGAGTCACAGGGGGGATGGCGGACCCAGTACTTC.

The V gene is TRBV11-2, the J gene TRBJ1-1; the D gene is possibly TRBD1 (6 bases). The CDR3 spans 14 residues. The V end was cut by 5 bases, the J end by 3 bases, with 13 bases between. Germline CDR1 is SGHAT and CDR2 is FQNNGV. The CDR3 DNA sequence: TGTGCCAGCAGCGCAACAGGGTGGGACACTGAAGCTTTCTTT. Translated, it gives CASSATGWDTEAFF.

V gene TRBV6-6 combines with J gene TRBJ2-3, with 11 bases matching TRBD1. The CDR3 has 16 amino acids. The germline gives CDR1 MNHNY, CDR2 SVGAGI (reference sequence). The trim removed 3 bases at V and 4 bases at J, leaving 6 bases unmatched. The CDR3 nucleotides are TGTGCCAGCAGTTATTATTCGGGACAGGGGGCAGATACGCAGTATTTT. Translated: CASSYYSGQGADTQYF.

The chain joins TRBV6-5 to TRBJ1-5, with D unresolved. The CDR3 sequence is 14 residues long. Germline CDR1 is MNHEY and CDR2 is SVGAGI. V was trimmed by 2 bases and J by 5 bases, leaving 10 bases between them. The CDR3 sequence is CASSYRGPDQPQHF. Written as DNA, the CDR3 is TGTGCCAGCAGTTACAGAGGGCCGGATCAGCCCCAGCATTTT.

The V and J genes are TRBV6-5 and TRBJ1-1; the D gene is possibly TRBD1 (6 bases). V gave up 4 bases and J gave up 3 bases, with 12 bases separating them. This CDR3 has 14 residues. The germline gives CDR1 MNHEY, CDR2 SVGAGI. The CDR3 here is CASSSPGGYTEAFF. The DNA for the CDR3 is TGTGCCAGCAGTTCCCCGGGGGGCTACACTGAAGCTTTCTTT.

The rearrangement links TRBV11-2 to TRBJ1-1; maybe TRBD1 (5 bases). Germline V gives CDR1 SGHAT, CDR2 FQNNGV. The CDR3 covers 14 residues. Trimming cost V 5 bases and J 4 bases, with 14 bases left between them. The CDR3 sequence is CASSNQGFGTEAFF. DNA for the CDR3: TGTGCCAGCAGCAACCAGGGATTTGGCACTGAAGCTTTCTTT.

The rearrangement links TRBV27 to TRBJ2-6; D unclear. The V gene's germline CDR1 is MNHEY and CDR2 SMNVEV (reference sequence). The CDR3 covers 15 residues. The germline V and J ends were trimmed by 4 bases and 1 base, with 8 bases remaining between them. Here the CDR3 DNA reads TGTGCCAGCAGTTCCCCGTATTCTGGGGCCAACGTCCTGACTTTC. This sequence encodes CASSSPYSGANVLTF.

This sequence joins TRBV9 and TRBJ2-1, with D tentatively TRBD2 (6 bases). The ends were cut back, 0 bases at V and 10 bases at J, with 14 bases in the middle. The CDR3 covers 14 residues. CDR1 SGDLS and CDR2 YYNGEE come from the germline V gene. The DNA of the CDR3 is TGTGCCAGCAGCGTAGTAGAACTAGCCGGGGAGCAGTTCTTC. Translated: CASSVVELAGEQFF.

The chain combines TRBV6-6 with TRBJ2-5; no definite D call. The ends were cut back, 4 bases at V and 4 bases at J, with 7 bases in the middle. CDR1 MNHNY and CDR2 SVGAGI come from the germline V gene (reference sequence). The CDR3 is 12 residues long. In DNA form, the CDR3 reads TGTGCCAGCAGTTCACTCGTAGAGACCCAGTACTTC. Protein sequence: CASSSLVETQYF.

V is TRBV5-1 and J is TRBJ2-1, with 12 bases that match TRBD2. The CDR3 extends over 14 amino acids. Trimming removed 4 bases from V and 10 bases from J; junction bases left unmatched: 6. Germline loops: CDR1 SGHRS, CDR2 YFSETQ. Here the CDR3 reads CASSMTSGSGEQFF. The CDR3, as DNA: TGCGCCAGCAGCATGACTAGCGGGAGCGGCGAGCAGTTCTTC.

The chain combines TRBV4-1 with TRBJ2-3, with D possibly TRBD1 on 6 matching bases. The CDR3 spans 15 residues. Germline V gives CDR1 MGHRA, CDR2 YSYEKL. The ends were cut back, 0 bases at V and 4 bases at J, with 11 bases in the middle. The CDR3 here is CASSQEQGFSDTQYF. CDR3 DNA: TGCGCCAGCAGCCAAGAACAGGGATTCTCAGATACGCAGTATTTT.

The chain combines TRBV5-1 with TRBJ2-2; a weak D match, TRBD2 (6 bases). Germline V gene lookup returns CDR1 SGHRS and CDR2 YFSETQ. The CDR3 runs to 15 residues. Deletions cut 4 bases from V and 5 bases from J, with 15 bases between. This CDR3 is CASSITRAGTGELFF. The CDR3 DNA sequence: TGCGCCAGCAGCATAACTCGGGCGGGGACCGGGGAGCTGTTTTTT.

This chain uses TRBV15 with TRBJ1-1; D ambiguous. Trimming removed 0 bases from V and 0 bases from J, with 14 bases in between. The CDR3 loop spans 17 amino acids. Germline CDR1 is LNHNV and CDR2 is YYDKDF (reference sequence). The CDR3: CATSRDASTTMNTEAFF. DNA for the CDR3: TGTGCCACCAGCAGAGATGCCTCGACAACCATGAACACTGAAGCTTTCTTT.

This chain links TRBV2 with TRBJ1-6, with 8 bases aligning to TRBD1. Losses at the gene ends were 4 bases for V and 7 bases for J; bases not matched to a gene: 6. CDR1 is SNHLY, CDR2 FYNNEI, per germline. The CDR3 length is 15 residues. CDR3: CASSGDGQGNSPLHF. The CDR3 DNA sequence: TGTGCCAGCAGTGGAGATGGACAGGGAAATTCACCCCTCCACTTT.

This chain connects TRBV4-2 to TRBJ2-7, with a tentative D call TRBD2 (6 bases). Trimming took off 2 bases at V and 5 bases at J, with 16 bases between the two ends. There are 15 residues in the CDR3. Germline values: CDR1 LGHNA, CDR2 YNFKEQ. CDR3 sequence: CASSQQGEGGNEQYF. CDR3 DNA sequence: TGTGCCAGCAGCCAACAGGGTGAAGGAGGGAACGAGCAGTACTTC.